This T cell receptor beta chain derives from a study of cytomegalovirus exposure and HLA in healthy donors. Whole-study findings and limits: Near-uniform donor sequencing depth was presumed by presence/absence analyses. The study labeled 170 or so TCR beta chains cytomegalovirus-associated.

Primers: 60 Vbeta forward and 13 Jbeta reverse. Clones were sequenced by immunoSEQ multiplex PCR, and TCRdb holds only the in-frame ones, with some missing. The sample holds over 35,000 clones. Among the donors, all were healthy bone marrow donors. Germline CDR1 is SGHAT and CDR2 is FQNNGV. The V gene end was trimmed by 2 bases and the J gene end by 3 bases; junction bases not matched to a gene: 4. The CDR3 is 15 amino acids. To note about this clone: The target antigen is unknown.

The sample taken for sequencing was PBMCs. This chain links TRBV11-2 with TRBJ2-5; TRBD2 matches at 9 bases. The clonotype comes from a woman aged 30 to 39 in good health and CMV-seronegative. CDR3 nucleotide sequence: TGTGCCAGCAGCTTATTTGCGGGGGGGGAAGAGACCCAGTACTTC. It is translated as CASSLFAGGEETQYF. The full variable domain, completed using reference TRBV11-2 and TRBJ2-5, is EAGVAQSPRYKIIEKRQSVAFWCNPISGHATLYWYQQILGQGPKLLIQFQNNGVVDDSQLPKDRFSAERLKGVDSTLKIQPAKLEDSAVYLCASSLFAGGEETQYFGPGTRLLVL.